These 4 T cell receptor beta chains were all obtained from the same sample, sequenced in a study of T cells in Graves' hyperthyroidism and ophthalmopathy. Amplified regions were TCR beta CDR3 sequences from RNA transcripts. Carried out on the TCR CDR3, a first-round RT-PCR used the HTBI primer set. Via MiXCR, TCRdb re-called the multiplex PCR reads, giving one row per CDR3 protein. The top ten clones hold about two fifths of a sample with 480,000 or so distinct CDR3 sequences, about 45% of them seen once. Sequencing was done on a sample of peripheral blood or thyroid tissue (not recorded which). The receptor source for this set is an adult woman with Graves' disease, either hyperthyroidism or ophthalmopathy (not recorded which).

This clonotype came up many times. The chain joins TRBV2 to TRBJ1-5; D is possibly TRBD1 (6 bases). Germline-derived CDR1 and CDR2 are SNHLY and FYNNEI. Trimming removed 6 bases from V and 0 bases from J, with 12 bases in between. This CDR3 spans 15 amino acids. CDR3 sequence: CASRDRAYSNQPQHF. CDR3 coding DNA: TGTGCCAGCAGGGACAGAGCCTATAGCAATCAGCCCCAGCATTTT.

V is TRBV7-9 and J is TRBJ2-6; TRBD2 matches at 7 bases. Germline CDR1 reads SEHNR; CDR2 reads FQNEAQ (reference sequence). The V and J ends lost 5 bases and 2 bases, in that order; junction bases with no gene match: 15. The CDR3 length is 19 residues. CDR3 amino acids: CASSHRTSSRGAGANVLTF. The CDR3 bases are TGTGCCAGCAGCCACCGGACTAGTTCCCGGGGAGCTGGGGCCAACGTCCTGACTTTC.

This clonotype was observed a few times. J is TRBJ2-6 and V is TRBV29-1, with TRBD1 matching 8 bases. The V and J ends lost 5 bases and 1 base, in that order; junction bases with no gene match: 4. CDR3 size: 15 residues. The germline CDR1 and CDR2 sequences are SQVTM and ANQGSEA. This CDR3 is CSVRTGRSGANVLTF. Written as DNA, the CDR3 is TGCAGCGTTAGGACAGGGAGGTCTGGGGCCAACGTCCTGACTTTC. Complete variable domain (other parts from reference TRBV29-1 and TRBJ2-6): SAVISQKPSRDICQRGTSLTIQCQVDSQVTMMFWYRQQPGQSLTLIATANQGSEATYESGFVIDKFPISRPNLTFSTLTVSNMSPEDSSIYLCSVRTGRSGANVLTFGAGSRLTVL.

This clonotype has ten or more counts. The gene calls are TRBV7-8 and TRBJ2-6; D is ambiguous. Between the trimmed V and J ends, which lost 7 bases and 7 bases, there was a span of 20 bases. In germline, CDR1 is SGHVS, CDR2 FQNEAQ. The CDR3 length is 16 residues. CDR3 in DNA: TGTGCCAGCAATCATCTGGACGGCGAAATCGCCAACGTCCTGACTTTC. This translates into CASNHLDGEIANVLTF.